This is a list of T cell receptor beta chains from one sample in a study of shared T cell receptors in the human thymus. Clones were read by immunoSEQ multiplex PCR, and TCRdb kept only the in-frame ones, dropping some. The sample records approximately 580,000 clones, more than 75% being singletons. These data were also reused for a study on human thymus T cells.

Sequencing used thymocytes. These receptors originate from a boy under three years old with a congenital heart defect. Both conserved end residues are part of each CDR3. A D gene is named only where the DNA matches it firmly. Not every row has a clone size; where given, it reads once, few, many or a size class.

clone_size	v_call	j_call	d_call	cdr3_aa	cdr3_nt
NA	TRBV6-5	TRBJ2-7	TRBD2	CASRGGSALELEQYF	TGTGCCAGCAGGGGCGGGAGTGCCTTGGAACTAGAGCAGTACTTC
NA	TRBV5-4	TRBJ2-2	NA	CASGEFRENTGELFF	TGTGCCAGCGGCGAGTTCAGGGAGAACACCGGGGAGCTGTTTTTT
once	TRBV6-5	TRBJ1-2	NA	CASSYSGRGPDGYTF	TGTGCCAGCAGTTACTCAGGCAGGGGCCCCGATGGCTACACCTTC
NA	TRBV2	TRBJ2-3	NA	CASKGGGPPGQYF	TGTGCCAGCAAAGGTGGAGGGCCCCCGGGGCAGTATTTT
few	TRBV28	TRBJ1-1	NA	CATQGGAGAFF	TGTGCCACCCAGGGCGGGGCGGGGGCTTTCTTT
NA	TRBV19	TRBJ2-1	NA	CASSIRRAYNEQFF	TGTGCCAGTAGTATAAGACGGGCCTACAATGAGCAGTTCTTC
NA	TRBV2	TRBJ2-2	NA	CATEGDTGELFF	TGTGCCACCGAGGGAGACACCGGGGAGCTGTTTTTT
NA	TRBV4-2	TRBJ2-7	TRBD2	CASPTRSGTHEQYF	TGTGCCAGCCCCACCCGTAGCGGGACCCACGAGCAGTACTTC
NA	TRBV30	TRBJ2-7	NA	CAWSDRDNEQYF	TGTGCCTGGAGTGACAGGGACAACGAGCAGTACTTC
NA	TRBV28	TRBJ1-5	NA	CASSLPWGGSNSNQPQHF	TGTGCCAGCAGTTTACCTTGGGGCGGCAGTAATAGCAATCAGCCCCAGCATTTT
NA	TRBV4-3	TRBJ1-2	NA	CASIRSGHRFSGRDGYTF	TGCGCCAGCATCAGATCGGGACATCGCTTTTCCGGGAGGGATGGCTACACCTTC
few	TRBV7-8	TRBJ2-5	TRBD2	CASSLGTSGISETQYF	TGTGCCAGCAGCTTAGGGACTAGCGGGATATCGGAGACCCAGTACTTC
NA	TRBV27	TRBJ2-1	TRBD2	CASSLLAGGSSYNEQFF	TGTGCCAGCAGTTTGCTAGCGGGAGGGAGCTCCTACAATGAGCAGTTCTTC
NA	TRBV5-8	TRBJ2-7	TRBD1	CASSLQGVSYEQYF	TGTGCCAGCAGCCTCCAGGGGGTCTCCTACGAGCAGTACTTC
NA	TRBV6-1	TRBJ1-5	NA	CASSESRRGNQPQHF	TGTGCCAGCAGTGAGAGTAGGAGAGGCAATCAGCCCCAGCATTTT
NA	TRBV5-1	TRBJ2-7	NA	CASSPTTGPCNEQYF	TGCGCCAGCAGCCCTACCACAGGGCCTTGCAACGAGCAGTACTTC